This passage covers 2 T cell receptor beta chains from one sample sequenced in a study of PD-L1 blockade in urothelial cancer. Documented time point: peripheral blood 6 weeks after treatment start. Profiling relied on immunoSEQ multiplex PCR, and the TCRdb table lists in-frame clones only, not all of them. The sample includes around 80,000 clones, approximately 89% of them seen just once. The specimen comprised PBMCs, sampled around atezolizumab (anti-PD-L1) treatment. All receptors derive from a woman aged 80 or over with urothelial cancer.

This clone was recorded once. The V gene is TRBV28, the J gene TRBJ1-2; TRBD1 is a possible D gene (5 bases). Germline V CDR1 and CDR2: MDHEN, SYDVKM. The length of the CDR3 is 13 residues. The ends were cut back, 2 bases at V and 4 bases at J, with 8 bases in the middle. The CDR3 DNA sequence: TGTGCCAGCAGTTTACTGGGGCCCTATGGCTACACCTTC. Encoded protein: CASSLLGPYGYTF.

The rearrangement joins TRBV30 to TRBJ2-1, with 8 nucleotides matching TRBD2. Germline CDR1 reads GTSNPN; CDR2 reads SVGIG (reference sequence). After removal of 0 bases from V and 5 bases from J, the junction contained 6 bases not matched to a gene. The CDR3 totals 15 residues. In nucleotides, the CDR3 is TGTGCCTGGAGTGTACGGGGGGGGATGGACAATGAGCAGTTCTTC. This sequence encodes CAWSVRGGMDNEQFF. Based on the CDR3 plus reference TRBV30 and TRBJ2-1, the full variable domain is SQTIHQWPATLVQPVGSPLSLECTVEGTSNPNLYWYRQAAGRGLQLLFYSVGIGQISSEVPQNLSASRPQDRQFILSSKKLLLSDSGFYLCAWSVRGGMDNEQFFGPGTRLTVL.